This T cell receptor (beta chain) was documented in a study of cytomegalovirus exposure and HLA in healthy donors. Study-wide points: Through in vitro validation, a few CMV-associated chains were shown to be specific for CMV antigens. Analysis performed later showed TCR beta chains linked to HLA being more clonally expanded than equally common others. Rarity marked most TCR sequences, yet some public TCRs occurred in many donors.

Primers included in the PCR were 60 Vbeta and 13 Jbeta primers. Some clones are missing from TCRdb's copy, which holds only in-frame ones; the method was immunoSEQ multiplex PCR. The repertoire holds approximately 140,000 clones, with more than 70% as singletons. The germline V and J ends were trimmed by 10 bases and 4 bases, with 16 bases remaining between them. Germline CDR1 is SGHNT and CDR2 is YENEEA. The CDR3 is 13 amino acids. Concerning this clone itself: What it binds is not known.

Sequenced material: PBMCs. The chain combines TRBV11-3 with TRBJ1-2; D is undetermined. This receptor was taken from a male donor in good health and CMV-seropositive. The CDR3 region has the DNA TGTGCCACTACCATGAAGGGAGGCTATGGCTACACCTTC. Its protein product is CATTMKGGYGYTF.